The subject of this entry is one T cell receptor beta chain. The data were taken from a study of blood T cells in healthy people across ages. Germline V gives CDR1 SGHVS, CDR2 FNYEAQ. There are 15 residues in the CDR3. J lost 0 bases, V lost 3 bases, and 4 bases had no gene match. Around 9.5 milliliters of peripheral blood were drawn from each donor. Using a J-beta primer mix together with a sample-barcoded 5' primer, a second PCR was run for roughly 7 to 12 cycles. All cDNA molecules were each tagged by a template-switch adaptor with 12 random nucleotides. TCRdb redid the calling of the 5' RACE reads with MiXCR, one entry per CDR3 protein. The sample yields approximately 690,000 distinct CDR3 sequences, around 54% seen once.

Sequenced input: blood. The chain joins TRBV7-6 to TRBJ1-2, with 7 bases lining up with TRBD1. The TCR comes from a man in his sixties in good health. The CDR3 nucleotides are TGTGCCAGCAGCTTGGGGACAGCTTCTAACTATGGCTACACCTTC. Translation: CASSLGTASNYGYTF.